One and the same sample provided the 5 T cell receptor beta chains below, sequenced in a study of T cell repertoires in cytomegalovirus infection. For these receptors, no antigen is known. TCRdb independently ran MiXCR on the reads; one entry per CDR3 protein. The data hold about 570,000 distinct CDR3 sequences, with around two fifths observed a single time. The sequencing here drew on cultured PBMCs, taken from culture after CMV antigen stimulation. All receptors come from a human donor in good health (CMV status not recorded). Some clones in this sample may be carry-over from other donors' samples.

This clonotype was seen a few times. The J gene is TRBJ2-3, the V gene TRBV6-8, with D unclear. CDR3 length equals 14 residues. CDR1 is MNHGY, CDR2 SAAAGT, per germline. V was cut by 5 bases and J by 3 bases, with 12 bases left in between. The CDR3 region is CASSRSGLTDTQYF. In nucleotides, the CDR3 is TGTGCCAGCAGTAGGTCTGGCCTAACAGATACGCAGTATTTT.

This chain joins TRBV11-2 and TRBJ2-5; D might be TRBD1 (6 bases). Germline loops: CDR1 SGHAT, CDR2 FQNNGV. The CDR3 totals 16 residues. V gave up 6 bases and J gave up 2 bases, with 19 bases separating them. The CDR3 DNA is TGTGCCAGCAGATACCACCTAGCCGGGACACAAGAGACCCAGTACTTC. Translated, it gives CASRYHLAGTQETQYF.

The chain employs TRBV7-2 and TRBJ1-5; D gene uncertain. The germline V gene has CDR1 SGHTA and CDR2 FQGNSA. Trimming stripped 4 bases from V and 9 bases from J, with 10 bases between. CDR3 size: 12 residues. The CDR3 protein is CASSWALGPQHF. DNA of the CDR3: TGTGCCAGCAGCTGGGCCCTCGGGCCCCAGCATTTT.

In this sample, this clonotype turned up a few times. This rearrangement joins TRBV7-8 to TRBJ1-3, with a possible D match to TRBD1 (5 bases). Germline CDR1 is SGHVS and CDR2 is FQNEAQ. The CDR3 totals 15 residues. Trimming took 4 bases from V and 5 from J, leaving 15 bases between them. CDR3 bases: TGTGCCAGCAGCTCCCGGGACCTTACGAGAAACACCATATATTTT. Translated, it gives CASSSRDLTRNTIYF.

The rearrangement joins TRBV7-2 to TRBJ2-2; the match to TRBD1 covers 9 bases. The CDR3 is 15 amino acids. CDR1 is SGHTA and CDR2 is FQGNSA in the germline V gene. V gave up 3 bases and J gave up 7 bases; unmatched junction bases: 6. The DNA of the CDR3 is TGTGCCAGCAGCTTTTTGGTGACAGGGGGCGGGGAGCTGTTTTTT. This gives the protein CASSFLVTGGGELFF.